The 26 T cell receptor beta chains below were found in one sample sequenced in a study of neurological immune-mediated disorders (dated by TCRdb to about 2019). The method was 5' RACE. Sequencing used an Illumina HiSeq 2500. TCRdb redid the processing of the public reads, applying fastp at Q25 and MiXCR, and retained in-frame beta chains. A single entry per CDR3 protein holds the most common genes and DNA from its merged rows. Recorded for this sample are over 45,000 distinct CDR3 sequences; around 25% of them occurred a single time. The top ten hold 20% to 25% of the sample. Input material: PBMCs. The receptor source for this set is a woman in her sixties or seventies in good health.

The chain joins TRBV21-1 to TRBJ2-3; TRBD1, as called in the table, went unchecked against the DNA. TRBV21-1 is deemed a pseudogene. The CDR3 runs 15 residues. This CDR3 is CASSKPGGSADTQYF. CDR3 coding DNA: TGTGCCAGCAGCAAACCAGGGGGAAGTGCAGATACGCAGTATTTT.

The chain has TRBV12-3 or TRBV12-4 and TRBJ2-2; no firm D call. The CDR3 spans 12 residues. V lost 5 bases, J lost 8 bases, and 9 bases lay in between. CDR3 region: CASSPLRGELFF. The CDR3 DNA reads TGTGCCAGCAGTCCGTTGCGGGGGGAGCTGTTTTTT.

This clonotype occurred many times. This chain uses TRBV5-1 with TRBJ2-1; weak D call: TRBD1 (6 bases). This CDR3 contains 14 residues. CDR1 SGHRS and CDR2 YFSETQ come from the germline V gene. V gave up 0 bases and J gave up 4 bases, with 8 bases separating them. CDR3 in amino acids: CASSLETGYNEQFF. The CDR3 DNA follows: TGCGCCAGCAGCTTGGAAACAGGGTACAATGAGCAGTTCTTC.

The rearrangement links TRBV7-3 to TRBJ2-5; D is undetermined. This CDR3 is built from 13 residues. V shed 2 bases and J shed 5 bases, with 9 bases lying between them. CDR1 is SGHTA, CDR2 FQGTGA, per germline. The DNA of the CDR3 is TGTGCCAGCAGCTTAGAACAACGGGAGACCCAGTACTTC. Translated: CASSLEQRETQYF.

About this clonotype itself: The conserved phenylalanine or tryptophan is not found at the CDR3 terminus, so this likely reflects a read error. In nucleotides, the CDR3 is TGTGCAAGCAGTTCCCGGGGGCTTTATGGCTACACCTTA. Its translation: CASSSRGLYGYTL. The genes are TRBV27 and TRBJ1-2, with TRBD1 as a possible D gene (6 bases). This CDR3 has 13 amino acids. CDR1 and CDR2 (germline): MNHEY, SMNVEV (reference sequence).

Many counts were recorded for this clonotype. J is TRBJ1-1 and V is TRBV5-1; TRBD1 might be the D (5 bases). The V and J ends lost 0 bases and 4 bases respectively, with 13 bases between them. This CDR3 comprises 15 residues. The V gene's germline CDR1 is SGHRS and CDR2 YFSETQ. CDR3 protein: CASSLEAGRGTEAFF. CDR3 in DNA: TGCGCCAGCAGCTTGGAAGCGGGGCGGGGCACTGAAGCTTTCTTT.

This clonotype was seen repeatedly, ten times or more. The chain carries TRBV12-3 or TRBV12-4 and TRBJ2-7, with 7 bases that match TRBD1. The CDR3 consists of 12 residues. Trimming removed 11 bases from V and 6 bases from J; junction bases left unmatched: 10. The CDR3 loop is CASGTAWSEQYF. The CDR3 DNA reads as TGTGCCTCCGGGACAGCCTGGTCCGAGCAGTACTTC.

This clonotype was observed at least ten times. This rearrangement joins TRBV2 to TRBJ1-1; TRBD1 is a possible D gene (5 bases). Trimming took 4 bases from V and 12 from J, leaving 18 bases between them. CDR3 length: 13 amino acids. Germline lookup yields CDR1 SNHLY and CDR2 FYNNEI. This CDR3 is CASSVGPQGTTFF. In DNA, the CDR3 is TGTGCCAGCAGTGTGGGCCCCCAGGGAACAACTTTCTTT.

The CDR3 loop reads CASSLFASGDPYNEQFF. As DNA, the CDR3 is TGTGCCAGCAGCTTATTCGCTAGCGGGGATCCCTACAATGAGCAGTTCTTC. The chain has TRBV7-6 and TRBJ2-1, with 9 bases lining up with TRBD2. J was trimmed by 2 bases and V by 2 bases; bases with no gene match: 7. Germline CDR1 SGHVS, CDR2 FNYEAQ. The CDR3 is made up of 17 amino acids.

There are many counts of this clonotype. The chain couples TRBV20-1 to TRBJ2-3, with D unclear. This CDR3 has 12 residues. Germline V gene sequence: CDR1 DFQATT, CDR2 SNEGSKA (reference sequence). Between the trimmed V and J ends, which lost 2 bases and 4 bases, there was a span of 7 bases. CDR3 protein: CSARTPPDTQYF. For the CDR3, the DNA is TGCAGTGCTAGAACCCCCCCAGATACGCAGTATTTT.

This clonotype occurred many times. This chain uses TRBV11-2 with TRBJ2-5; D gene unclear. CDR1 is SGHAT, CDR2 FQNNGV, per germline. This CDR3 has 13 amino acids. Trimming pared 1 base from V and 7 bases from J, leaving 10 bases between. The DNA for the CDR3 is TGTGCCAGCAGCTTAGGCGGTGGACCGACCCAGTACTTC. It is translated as CASSLGGGPTQYF. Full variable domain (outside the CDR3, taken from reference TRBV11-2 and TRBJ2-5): EAGVAQSPRYKIIEKRQSVAFWCNPISGHATLYWYQQILGQGPKLLIQFQNNGVVDDSQLPKDRFSAERLKGVDSTLKIQPAKLEDSAVYLCASSLGGGPTQYFGPGTRLLVL.

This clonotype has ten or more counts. The CDR3 loop is CASSQPLGTGVNEQFF. As DNA, the CDR3 is TGTGCCAGCAGTCAGCCTCTAGGGACAGGGGTTAATGAGCAGTTCTTC. This chain uses TRBV6-6 with TRBJ2-1, with 10 positions matching TRBD1. CDR1 and CDR2 from the germline V gene are MNHNY and SVGAGI (reference sequence). The CDR3 has 16 amino acids. Unmatched junction bases numbered 11, after V lost 5 bases and J lost 7 bases.

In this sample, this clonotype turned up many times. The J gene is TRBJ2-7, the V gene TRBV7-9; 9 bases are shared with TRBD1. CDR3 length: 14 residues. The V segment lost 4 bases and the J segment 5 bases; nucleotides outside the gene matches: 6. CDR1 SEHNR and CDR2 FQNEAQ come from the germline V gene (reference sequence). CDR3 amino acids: CASSYPGTGNEQYF. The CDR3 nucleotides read TGTGCCAGCAGCTACCCCGGGACAGGGAACGAGCAGTACTTC. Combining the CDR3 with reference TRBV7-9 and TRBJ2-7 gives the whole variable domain DTGVSQNPRHKITKRGQNVTFRCDPISEHNRLYWYRQTLGQGPEFLTYFQNEAQLEKSRLLSDRFSAERPKGSFSTLEIQRTEQGDSAMYLCASSYPGTGNEQYFGPGTRLTVT.

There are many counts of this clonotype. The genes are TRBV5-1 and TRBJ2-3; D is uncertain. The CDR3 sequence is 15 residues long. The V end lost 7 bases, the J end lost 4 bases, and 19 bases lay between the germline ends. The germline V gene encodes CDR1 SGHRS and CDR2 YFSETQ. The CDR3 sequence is CASGPLGPAADTQYF. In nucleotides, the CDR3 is TGCGCCAGCGGGCCCCTCGGGCCCGCCGCAGATACGCAGTATTTT.

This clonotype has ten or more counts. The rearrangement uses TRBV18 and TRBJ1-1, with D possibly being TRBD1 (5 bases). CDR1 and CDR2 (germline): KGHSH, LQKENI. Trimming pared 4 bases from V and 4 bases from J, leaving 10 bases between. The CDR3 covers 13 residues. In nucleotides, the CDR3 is TGTGCCAGCTCACTAAATAGGGGCACTGAAGCTTTCTTT. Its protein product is CASSLNRGTEAFF.

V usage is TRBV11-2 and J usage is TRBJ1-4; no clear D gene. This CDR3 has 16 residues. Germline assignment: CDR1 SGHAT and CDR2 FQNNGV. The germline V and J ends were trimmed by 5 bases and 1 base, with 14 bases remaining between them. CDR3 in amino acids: CASSRWMAGTNEKLFF. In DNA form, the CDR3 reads TGTGCCAGCAGCAGATGGATGGCAGGAACTAATGAAAAACTGTTTTTT.

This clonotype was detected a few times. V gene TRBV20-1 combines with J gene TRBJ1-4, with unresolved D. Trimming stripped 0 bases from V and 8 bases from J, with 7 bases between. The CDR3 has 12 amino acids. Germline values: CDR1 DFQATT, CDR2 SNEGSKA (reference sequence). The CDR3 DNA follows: TGCAGTGCTAGAGATGAGGACGAAAAACTGTTTTTT. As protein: CSARDEDEKLFF.

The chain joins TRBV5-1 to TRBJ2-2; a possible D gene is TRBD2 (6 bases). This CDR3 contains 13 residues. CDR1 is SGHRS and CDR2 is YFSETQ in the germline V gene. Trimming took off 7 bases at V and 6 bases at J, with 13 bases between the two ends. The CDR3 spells CASPLRGAGELFF. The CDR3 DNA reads TGCGCCAGCCCCCTGCGCGGGGCCGGGGAGCTGTTTTTT.

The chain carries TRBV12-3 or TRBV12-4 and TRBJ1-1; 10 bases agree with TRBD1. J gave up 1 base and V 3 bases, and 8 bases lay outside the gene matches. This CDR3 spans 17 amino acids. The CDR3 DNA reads TGTGCCAGCAGTTTTGGACAGGGGGGTCGTAAGAACACTGAAGCTTTCTTT. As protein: CASSFGQGGRKNTEAFF.

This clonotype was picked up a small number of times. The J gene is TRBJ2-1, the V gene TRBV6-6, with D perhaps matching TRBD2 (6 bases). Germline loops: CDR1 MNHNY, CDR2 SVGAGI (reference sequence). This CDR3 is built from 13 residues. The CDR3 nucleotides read TGTGCGACGTCTATAGCGGACTACAATGAGCAGTTCTTC. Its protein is CATSIADYNEQFF.

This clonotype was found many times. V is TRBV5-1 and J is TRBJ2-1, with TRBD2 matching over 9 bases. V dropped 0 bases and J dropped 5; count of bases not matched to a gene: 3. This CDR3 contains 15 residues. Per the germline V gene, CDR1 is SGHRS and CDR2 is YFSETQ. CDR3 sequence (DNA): TGCGCCAGCAGCTTGGTACTAGCGGGTAACAATGAGCAGTTCTTC. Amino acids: CASSLVLAGNNEQFF.

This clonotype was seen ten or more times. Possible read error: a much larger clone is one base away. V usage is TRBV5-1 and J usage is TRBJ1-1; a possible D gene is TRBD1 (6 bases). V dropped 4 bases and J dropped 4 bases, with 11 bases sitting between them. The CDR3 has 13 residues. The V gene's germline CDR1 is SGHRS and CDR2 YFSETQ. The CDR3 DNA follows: TGCGCCAGCAGCCCCCGGGACATCACTGAAGCTTTCTTT. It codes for CASSPRDITEAFF.

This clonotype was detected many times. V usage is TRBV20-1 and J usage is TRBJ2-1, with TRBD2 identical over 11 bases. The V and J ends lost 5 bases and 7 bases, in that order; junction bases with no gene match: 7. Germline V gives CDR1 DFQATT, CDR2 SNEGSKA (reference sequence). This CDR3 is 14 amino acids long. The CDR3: CSAGTSGWWNEQFF. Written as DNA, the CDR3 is TGCAGTGCTGGGACTAGCGGATGGTGGAATGAGCAGTTCTTC.

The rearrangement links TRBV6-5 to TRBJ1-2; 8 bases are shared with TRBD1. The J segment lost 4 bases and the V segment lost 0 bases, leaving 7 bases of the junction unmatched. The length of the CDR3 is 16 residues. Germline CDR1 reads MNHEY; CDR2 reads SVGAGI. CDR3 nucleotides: TGTGCCAGCAGTTACTCGGGACAGGCTAGTCTCTATGGCTACACCTTC. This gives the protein CASSYSGQASLYGYTF.

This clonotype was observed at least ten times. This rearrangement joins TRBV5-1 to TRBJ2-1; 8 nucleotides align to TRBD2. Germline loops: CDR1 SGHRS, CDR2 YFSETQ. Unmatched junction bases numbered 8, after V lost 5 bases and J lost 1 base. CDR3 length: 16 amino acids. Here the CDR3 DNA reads TGCGCCAGCAGACCGCCCGGGGGGGTATCCTACAATGAGCAGTTCTTC. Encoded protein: CASRPPGGVSYNEQFF.

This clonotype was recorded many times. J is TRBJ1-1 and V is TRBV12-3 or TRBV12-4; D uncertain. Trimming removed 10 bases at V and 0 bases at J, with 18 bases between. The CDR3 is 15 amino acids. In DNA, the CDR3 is TGTGCCACTGCCGTGAGCCCTCGTCTGAACACTGAAGCTTTCTTT. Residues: CATAVSPRLNTEAFF.